This TCR beta chain was identified in a study of T-cell memory formation after mild COVID-19. It was 5'RACE with constant-segment primers that produced the TCR alpha and TCR beta cDNA libraries, which carried sample barcodes and UMIs. TCRdb re-derived calls from the 5' RACE reads in MiXCR, one entry per CDR3 protein. The sample yields under 400,000 distinct CDR3 sequences, 25% to 30% seen once. The CDR3 spans 16 residues. Unmatched junction bases numbered 9, after V lost 3 bases and J lost 5 bases. From germline, CDR1 is KGHDR and CDR2 SFDVKD. The chain employs TRBV24-1 and TRBJ2-5; TRBD1 matches at 9 bases. The specimen sequenced was PBMCs or a T cell subset sorted from them (not recorded which). This TCR was recovered from an adult woman who had mild COVID-19 (a few samples of this study predate the infection). Cell type and time point are not known. The CDR3 DNA reads as TGTGCCACCAGTGATACTAACAGGGGGCCTGGGGAGACCCAGTACTTC. Its translation is CATSDTNRGPGETQYF.